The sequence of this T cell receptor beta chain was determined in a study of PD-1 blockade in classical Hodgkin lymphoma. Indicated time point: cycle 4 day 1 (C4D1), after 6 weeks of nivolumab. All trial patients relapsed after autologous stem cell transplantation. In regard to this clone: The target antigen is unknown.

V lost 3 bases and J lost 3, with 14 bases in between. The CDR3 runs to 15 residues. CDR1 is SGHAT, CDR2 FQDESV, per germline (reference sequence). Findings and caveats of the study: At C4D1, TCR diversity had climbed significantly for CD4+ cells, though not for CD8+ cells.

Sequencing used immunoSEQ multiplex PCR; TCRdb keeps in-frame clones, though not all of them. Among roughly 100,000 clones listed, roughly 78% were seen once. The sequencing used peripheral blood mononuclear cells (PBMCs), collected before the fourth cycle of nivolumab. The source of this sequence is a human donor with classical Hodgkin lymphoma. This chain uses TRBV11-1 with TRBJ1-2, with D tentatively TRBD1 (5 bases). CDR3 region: CASSFGAVRDYGYTF. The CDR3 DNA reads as TGTGCCAGCAGCTTCGGGGCTGTTCGGGACTATGGCTACACCTTC.